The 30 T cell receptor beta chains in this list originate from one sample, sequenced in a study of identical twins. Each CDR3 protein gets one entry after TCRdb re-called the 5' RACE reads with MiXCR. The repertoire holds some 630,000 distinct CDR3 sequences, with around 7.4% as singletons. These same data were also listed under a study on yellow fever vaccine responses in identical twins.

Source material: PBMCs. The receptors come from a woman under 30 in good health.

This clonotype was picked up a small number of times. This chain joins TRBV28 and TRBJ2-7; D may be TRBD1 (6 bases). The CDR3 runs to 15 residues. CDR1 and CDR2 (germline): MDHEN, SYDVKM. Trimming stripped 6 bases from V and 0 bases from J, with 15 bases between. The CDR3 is CASRTSGVLSYEQYF. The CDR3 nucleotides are TGTGCCAGCAGAACGTCAGGGGTACTCTCCTACGAGCAGTACTTC.

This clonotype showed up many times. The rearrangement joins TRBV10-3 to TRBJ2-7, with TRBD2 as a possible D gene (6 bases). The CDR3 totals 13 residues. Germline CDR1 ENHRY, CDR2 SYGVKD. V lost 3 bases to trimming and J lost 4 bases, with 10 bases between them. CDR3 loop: CAISEGGTYEQYF. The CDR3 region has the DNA TGTGCCATCAGTGAAGGCGGGACTTACGAGCAGTACTTC.

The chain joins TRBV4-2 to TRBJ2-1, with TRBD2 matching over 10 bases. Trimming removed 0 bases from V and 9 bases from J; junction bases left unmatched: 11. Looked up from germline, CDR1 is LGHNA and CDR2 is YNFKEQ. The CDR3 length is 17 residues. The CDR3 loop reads CASSQDLGAGGQGEQFF. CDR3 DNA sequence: TGTGCCAGCAGCCAAGATTTAGGAGCGGGGGGGCAGGGTGAGCAGTTCTTC.

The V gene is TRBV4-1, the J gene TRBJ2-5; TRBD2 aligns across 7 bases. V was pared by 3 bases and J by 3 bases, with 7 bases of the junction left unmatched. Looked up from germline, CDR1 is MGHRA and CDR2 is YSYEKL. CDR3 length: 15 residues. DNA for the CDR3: TGCGCCAGCAGCCAGACCGGGACTATCAAAGAGACCCAGTACTTC. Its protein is CASSQTGTIKETQYF.

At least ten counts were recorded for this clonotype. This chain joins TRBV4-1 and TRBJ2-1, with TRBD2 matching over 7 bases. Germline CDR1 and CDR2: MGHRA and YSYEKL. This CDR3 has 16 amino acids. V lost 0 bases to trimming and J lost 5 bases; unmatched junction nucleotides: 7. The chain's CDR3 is CASSQEPAGINNEQFF. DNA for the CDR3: TGCGCCAGCAGCCAAGAACCAGCGGGGATAAACAATGAGCAGTTCTTC.

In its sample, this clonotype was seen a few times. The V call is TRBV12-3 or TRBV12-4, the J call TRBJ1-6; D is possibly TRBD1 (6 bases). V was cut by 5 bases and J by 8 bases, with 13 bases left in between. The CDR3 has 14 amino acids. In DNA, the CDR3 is TGTGCCAGCAGTCCAGACCGGGGGCATTCACCCCTCCACTTT. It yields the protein CASSPDRGHSPLHF.

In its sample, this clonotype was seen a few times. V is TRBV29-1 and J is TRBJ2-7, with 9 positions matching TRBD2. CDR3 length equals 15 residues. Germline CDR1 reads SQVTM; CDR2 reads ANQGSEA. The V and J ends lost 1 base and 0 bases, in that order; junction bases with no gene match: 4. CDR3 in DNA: TGCAGCGTTGAAGGGACTAGCGAGAGCTCCTACGAGCAGTACTTC. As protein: CSVEGTSESSYEQYF.

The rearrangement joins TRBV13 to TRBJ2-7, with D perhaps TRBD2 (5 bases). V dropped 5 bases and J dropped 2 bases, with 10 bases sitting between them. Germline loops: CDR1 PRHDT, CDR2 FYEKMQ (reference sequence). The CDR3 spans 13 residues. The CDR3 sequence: CASSTRGTYEQYV. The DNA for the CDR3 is TGTGCCAGCAGCACACGGGGAACCTACGAGCAGTACGTC.

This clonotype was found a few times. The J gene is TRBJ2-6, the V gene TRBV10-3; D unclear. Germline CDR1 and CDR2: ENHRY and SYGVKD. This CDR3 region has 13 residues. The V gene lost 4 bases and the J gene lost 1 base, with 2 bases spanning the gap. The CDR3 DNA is TGTGCCATCAGTGCGTCTGGGGCCAACGTCCTGACTTTC. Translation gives CAISASGANVLTF.

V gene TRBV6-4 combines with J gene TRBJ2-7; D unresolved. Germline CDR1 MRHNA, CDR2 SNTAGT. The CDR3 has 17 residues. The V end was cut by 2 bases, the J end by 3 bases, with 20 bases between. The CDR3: CASSDQNSRVANYEQYV. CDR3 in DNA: TGTGCCAGCAGTGACCAAAATAGTAGGGTTGCCAACTACGAGCAGTACGTC.

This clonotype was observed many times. CDR3 sequence reads: CASSDSGGSHNEQFF. In nucleotides, the CDR3 is TGTGCCAGCAGTGACTCTGGGGGATCCCACAATGAGCAGTTCTTC. The chain recombines TRBV6-4 with TRBJ2-1, with D perhaps TRBD1 or TRBD2 (5 bases each). This CDR3 region has 15 residues. The germline gives CDR1 MRHNA, CDR2 SNTAGT. V was cut by 0 bases and J by 5 bases, with 11 bases left in between.

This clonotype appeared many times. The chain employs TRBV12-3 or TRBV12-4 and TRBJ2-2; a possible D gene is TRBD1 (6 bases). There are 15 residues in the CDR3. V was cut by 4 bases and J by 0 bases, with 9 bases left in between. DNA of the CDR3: TGTGCCAGCAGTTCGGGGACACCGAACACCGGGGAGCTGTTTTTT. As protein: CASSSGTPNTGELFF.

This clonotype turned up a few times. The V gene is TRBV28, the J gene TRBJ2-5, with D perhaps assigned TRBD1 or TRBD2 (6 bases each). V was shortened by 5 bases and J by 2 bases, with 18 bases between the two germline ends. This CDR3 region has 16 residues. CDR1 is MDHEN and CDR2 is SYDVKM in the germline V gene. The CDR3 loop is CASSLRGYAGQETQYF. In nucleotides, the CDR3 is TGTGCCAGCAGTCTAAGGGGGTATGCGGGGCAAGAGACCCAGTACTTC.

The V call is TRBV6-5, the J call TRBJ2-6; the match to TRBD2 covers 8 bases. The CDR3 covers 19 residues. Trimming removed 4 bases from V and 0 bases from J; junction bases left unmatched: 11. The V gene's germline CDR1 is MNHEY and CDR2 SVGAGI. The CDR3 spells CASSSHPGLANSGANVLTF. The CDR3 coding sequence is TGTGCCAGCAGTTCACACCCAGGACTAGCAAACTCTGGGGCCAACGTCCTGACTTTC.

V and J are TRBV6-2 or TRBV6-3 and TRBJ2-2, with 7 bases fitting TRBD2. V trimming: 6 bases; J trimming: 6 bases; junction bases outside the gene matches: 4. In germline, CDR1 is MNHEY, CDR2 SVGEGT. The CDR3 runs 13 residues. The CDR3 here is CASSNAGAGELFF. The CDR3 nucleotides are TGTGCCAGCAGCAACGCGGGGGCCGGGGAGCTGTTTTTT.

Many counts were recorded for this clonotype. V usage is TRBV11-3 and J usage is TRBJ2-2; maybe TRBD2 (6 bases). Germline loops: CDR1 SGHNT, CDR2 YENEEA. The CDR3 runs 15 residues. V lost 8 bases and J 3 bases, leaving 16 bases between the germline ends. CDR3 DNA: TGTGCCAGCCGTACTTTCGAGCGGGACACCGGGGAGCTGTTTTTT. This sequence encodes CASRTFERDTGELFF.

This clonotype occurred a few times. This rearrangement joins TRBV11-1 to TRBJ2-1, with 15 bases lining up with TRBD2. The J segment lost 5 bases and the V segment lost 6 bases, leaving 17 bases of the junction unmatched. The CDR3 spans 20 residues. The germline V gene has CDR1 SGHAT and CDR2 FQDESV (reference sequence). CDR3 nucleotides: TGTGCCAGCAGAACCCGCGGACTAGCGGGGGGGGTCCCAACCCACAATGAGCAGTTCTTC. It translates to CASRTRGLAGGVPTHNEQFF.

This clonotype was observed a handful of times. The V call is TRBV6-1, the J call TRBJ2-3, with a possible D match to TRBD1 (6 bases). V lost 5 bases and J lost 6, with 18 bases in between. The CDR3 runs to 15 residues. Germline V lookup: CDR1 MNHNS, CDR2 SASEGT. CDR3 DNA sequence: TGTGCCAGCAGTCGAACGGGGACACCCGGCGATACGCAGTATTTT. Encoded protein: CASSRTGTPGDTQYF.

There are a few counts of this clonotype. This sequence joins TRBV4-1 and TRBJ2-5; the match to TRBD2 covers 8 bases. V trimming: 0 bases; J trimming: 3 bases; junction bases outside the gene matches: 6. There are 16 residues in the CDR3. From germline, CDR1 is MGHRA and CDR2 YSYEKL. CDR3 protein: CASSQDGRAGEETQYF. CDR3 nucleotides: TGCGCCAGCAGCCAAGATGGAAGAGCGGGGGAAGAGACCCAGTACTTC.

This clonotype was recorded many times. The CDR3 reads CASYTGGLDYGYTF. The CDR3 region has the DNA TGTGCCAGCTATACGGGGGGGCTGGACTATGGCTACACCTTC. The V and J genes are TRBV12-3 or TRBV12-4 and TRBJ1-2, with D tentatively TRBD1 (6 bases). V gave up 8 bases and J gave up 3 bases, with 16 bases separating them. The CDR3 is made up of 14 amino acids.

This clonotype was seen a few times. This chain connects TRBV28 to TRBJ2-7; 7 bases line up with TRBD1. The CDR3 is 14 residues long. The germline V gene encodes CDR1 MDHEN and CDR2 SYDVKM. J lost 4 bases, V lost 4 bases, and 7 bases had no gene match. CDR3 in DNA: TGTGCCAGCAGTTCAGCAGGGGGTTGGTACGAGCAGTACGTC. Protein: CASSSAGGWYEQYV.

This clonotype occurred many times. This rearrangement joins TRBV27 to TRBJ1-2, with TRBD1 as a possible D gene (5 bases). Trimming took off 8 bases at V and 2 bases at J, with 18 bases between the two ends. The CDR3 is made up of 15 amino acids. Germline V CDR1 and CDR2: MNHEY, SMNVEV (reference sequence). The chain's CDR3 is CASLKLGVRNYGYTF. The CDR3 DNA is TGTGCCAGCTTAAAGCTAGGGGTTCGAAACTATGGCTACACCTTC.

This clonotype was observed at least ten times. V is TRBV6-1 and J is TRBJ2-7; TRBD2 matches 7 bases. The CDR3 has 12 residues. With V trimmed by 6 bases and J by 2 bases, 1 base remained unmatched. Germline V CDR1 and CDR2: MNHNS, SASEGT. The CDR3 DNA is TGTGCCAGCAGGAGCGGGGCCTACGAGCAGTACGTC. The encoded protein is CASRSGAYEQYV.

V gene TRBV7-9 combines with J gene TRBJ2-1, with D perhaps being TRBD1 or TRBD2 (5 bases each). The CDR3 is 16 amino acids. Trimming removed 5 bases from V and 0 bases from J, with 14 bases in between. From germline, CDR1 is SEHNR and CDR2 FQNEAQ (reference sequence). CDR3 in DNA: TGTGCCAGCAGCGGGCCGGGACCGGACTCCTACAATGAGCAGTTCTTC. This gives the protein CASSGPGPDSYNEQFF.

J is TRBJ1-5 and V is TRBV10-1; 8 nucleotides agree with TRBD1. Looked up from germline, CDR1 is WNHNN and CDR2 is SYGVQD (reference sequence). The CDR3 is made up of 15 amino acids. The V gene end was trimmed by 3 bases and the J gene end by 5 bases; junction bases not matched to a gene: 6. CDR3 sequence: CASSDTRDRYQPQHF. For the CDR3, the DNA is TGCGCCAGCAGTGATACCCGGGACAGGTATCAGCCCCAGCATTTT.

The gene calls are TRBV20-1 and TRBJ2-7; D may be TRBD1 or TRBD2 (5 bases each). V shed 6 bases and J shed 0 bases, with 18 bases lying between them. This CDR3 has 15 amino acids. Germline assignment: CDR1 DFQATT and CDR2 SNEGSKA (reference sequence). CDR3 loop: CSARRWDRASYEQYV. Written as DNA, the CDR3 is TGCAGTGCCAGAAGGTGGGACCGAGCCTCCTACGAGCAGTACGTC.

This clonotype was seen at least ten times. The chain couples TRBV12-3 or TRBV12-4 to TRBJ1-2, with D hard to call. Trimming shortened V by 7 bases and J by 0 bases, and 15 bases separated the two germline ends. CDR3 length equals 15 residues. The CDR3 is CASTLRSQANYGYTF. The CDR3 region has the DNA TGTGCCAGCACCTTAAGGTCCCAGGCTAACTATGGCTACACCTTC.

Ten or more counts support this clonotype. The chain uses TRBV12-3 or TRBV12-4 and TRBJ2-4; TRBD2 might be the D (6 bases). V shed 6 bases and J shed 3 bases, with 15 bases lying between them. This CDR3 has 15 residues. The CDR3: CASSQGMEGKNIQYF. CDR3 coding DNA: TGTGCCAGCAGCCAAGGGATGGAGGGCAAAAACATTCAGTACTTC.

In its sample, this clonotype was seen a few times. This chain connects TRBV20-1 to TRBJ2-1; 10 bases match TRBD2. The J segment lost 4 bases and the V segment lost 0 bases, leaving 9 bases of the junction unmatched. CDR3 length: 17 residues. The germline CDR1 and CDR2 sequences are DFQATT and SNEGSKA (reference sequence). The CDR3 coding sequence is TGCAGTGCTAGAGACATATCTCTTAGCGGGGGGTACAATGAGCAGTTCTTC. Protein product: CSARDISLSGGYNEQFF.

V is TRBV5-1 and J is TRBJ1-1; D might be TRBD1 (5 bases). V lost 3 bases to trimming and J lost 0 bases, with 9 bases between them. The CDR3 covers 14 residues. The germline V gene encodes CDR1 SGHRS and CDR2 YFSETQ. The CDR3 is CASSSGPLNTEAFF. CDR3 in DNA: TGCGCCAGCAGCTCGGGACCCTTGAACACTGAAGCTTTCTTT.